Shown below are 17 T cell receptor beta chains from a single sample sequenced in a study of blood T cell repertoires in COVID-19. The table came from immunoSEQ multiplex PCR; TCRdb's copy has only in-frame clones and leaves some out. The sample carries roughly 400,000 clones, about 88% recorded once. The sequencing sample was made of PBMCs or T cells enriched from blood (not recorded which). The receptors come from a young woman who had been exposed to COVID-19.

The rearrangement uses TRBV15 and TRBJ2-7, with 8 bases identical to TRBD1. The CDR3 runs to 15 residues. Per the germline V gene, CDR1 is LNHNV and CDR2 is YYDKDF (reference sequence). The J segment lost 4 bases and the V segment lost 4 bases, leaving 9 bases of the junction unmatched. In DNA, the CDR3 is TGTGCCACCAGCACCGATCGACAGGGGAGGTACGAGCAGTACTTC. This sequence encodes CATSTDRQGRYEQYF.

The rearrangement uses TRBV19 and TRBJ1-5, with 7 bases that match TRBD1. CDR1 is LNHDA, CDR2 SQIVND, per germline (reference sequence). This CDR3 spans 15 amino acids. Unmatched junction bases numbered 8, after V lost 5 bases and J lost 4 bases. The CDR3 region is CASSVNRGGNQPQHF. The CDR3 DNA reads TGTGCCAGTAGTGTAAACAGGGGTGGTAATCAGCCCCAGCATTTT.

This chain uses TRBV21-1 with TRBJ1-5; TRBD1 was called by the table and not checked on the DNA. TRBV21-1 is listed as a pseudogene. This CDR3 region has 18 residues. The CDR3 reads CASSKTPARDSLNQPQHF. The CDR3 DNA reads as TGTGCCAGCAGCAAAACCCCCGCGAGGGACAGTCTCAATCAGCCCCAGCATTTT.

This clone was picked up one time. The V gene is TRBV6-2 or TRBV6-3, the J gene TRBJ2-3; D unresolved. The CDR3 has 13 amino acids. Germline CDR1 MNHEY, CDR2 SVGEGT. V was cut by 6 bases and J by 4 bases, with 11 bases left in between. The CDR3: CASRPTWSDTQYF. The CDR3 coding sequence is TGTGCCAGCAGGCCTACTTGGTCAGATACGCAGTATTTT.

The gene calls are TRBV28 and TRBJ2-2; TRBD2 aligns across 9 bases. The J segment lost 6 bases and the V segment lost 7 bases, leaving 9 bases of the junction unmatched. The CDR3 sequence is 15 residues long. Germline assignment: CDR1 MDHEN and CDR2 SYDVKM. CDR3: CASIFSGGIAGELFF. In DNA form, the CDR3 reads TGTGCCAGCATTTTTAGCGGGGGTATAGCCGGGGAGCTGTTTTTT.

This chain joins TRBV15 and TRBJ1-5; TRBD1 is a possible D gene (5 bases). Germline lookup yields CDR1 LNHNV and CDR2 YYDKDF (reference sequence). The CDR3 spans 19 residues. The V gene lost 3 bases and the J gene lost 7 bases, with 28 bases spanning the gap. The CDR3 DNA reads TGTGCCACCAGCAGCCGAGGGAAGGGAGTCGGCCTGGGGGGACAGCCCCAGCATTTT. Translated: CATSSRGKGVGLGGQPQHF.

The chain joins TRBV11-2 to TRBJ1-2, with 9 bases that match TRBD1. The CDR3 sequence is 17 residues long. Germline V lookup: CDR1 SGHAT, CDR2 FQNNGV. Trimming removed 5 bases from V and 3 bases from J; junction bases left unmatched: 13. CDR3 DNA: TGTGCCAGCAGCCCGACCGGGACAGGGTATGTCCACTATGGCTACACCTTC. Translating gives CASSPTGTGYVHYGYTF.

The V call is TRBV18, the J call TRBJ2-6; D is undetermined. This CDR3 comprises 18 residues. The V end was cut by 0 bases, the J end by 0 bases, with 12 bases between. CDR1 is KGHSH, CDR2 LQKENI, per germline. DNA for the CDR3: TGTGCCAGCTCACCACCATCGGCAGGCCCCTCTGGGGCCAACGTCCTGACTTTC. Its protein is CASSPPSAGPSGANVLTF.

The rearrangement uses TRBV27 and TRBJ2-2; 10 positions agree with TRBD2. Trimming removed 3 bases from V and 6 bases from J; junction bases left unmatched: 7. The V gene's germline CDR1 is MNHEY and CDR2 SMNVEV (reference sequence). The length of the CDR3 is 16 residues. The CDR3 coding sequence is TGTGCCAGCAGTTTTTCCCCTAGCGGGAGATCCGGGGAGCTGTTTTTT. Its translation is CASSFSPSGRSGELFF.

The CDR3 spells CASSQDPQGGFGTIYF. The CDR3, as DNA: TGTGCCAGCAGCCAAGATCCACAGGGAGGGTTTGGCACCATATATTTT. This chain links TRBV14 with TRBJ1-3, with TRBD1 as a possible D gene (6 bases). Trimming left V 0 bases short and J 9 bases short, with 18 bases between. Germline CDR1 and CDR2: SGHDN and FVKESK. The length of the CDR3 is 16 residues.

V is TRBV24-1 and J is TRBJ2-3, with D maybe TRBD2 (6 bases). The germline gives CDR1 KGHDR, CDR2 SFDVKD. The length of the CDR3 is 15 residues. Deletions cut 4 bases from V and 2 bases from J, with 12 bases between. In DNA, the CDR3 is TGTGCCACCAGTGACCCCGGGACTTTCACAGATACGCAGTATTTT. Its protein product is CATSDPGTFTDTQYF.

V usage is TRBV11-3 and J usage is TRBJ1-2, with TRBD1 as a possible D gene (5 bases). Germline-derived CDR1 and CDR2 are SGHNT and YENEEA. With 4 bases removed from V and 2 bases from J, the gap between germline ends came to 14 bases. This CDR3 is 15 amino acids long. CDR3 in amino acids: CASSSDPRENYGYTF. CDR3 sequence (DNA): TGTGCCAGCAGCTCCGACCCCAGGGAAAACTATGGCTACACCTTC.

The CDR3 spells CASSPTSYTGELFF. CDR3 nucleotide sequence: TGTGCCAGCTCACCGACTAGCTACACCGGGGAGCTGTTTTTT. The chain couples TRBV18 to TRBJ2-2; 7 bases are shared with TRBD2. V was clipped by 3 bases and J by 3 bases; unmatched bases: 1. In germline, CDR1 is KGHSH, CDR2 LQKENI. The CDR3 contains 14 residues.

In DNA, the CDR3 is TGTGCCAGCAGTGAAATGCGGGGGAGAAAAGCAAGCAACACTGAAGCTTTCTTT. This translates into CASSEMRGRKASNTEAFF. The chain employs TRBV6-1 and TRBJ1-1; D perhaps matches TRBD1 (5 bases). CDR3 length: 18 amino acids. V was cut by 2 bases and J by 2 bases, with 21 bases left in between. Germline-derived CDR1 and CDR2 are MNHNS and SASEGT.

CDR3 sequence reads: CASSLPTVQQYF. In nucleotides, the CDR3 is TGTGCCAGCAGTCTACCGACTGTACAGCAGTACTTC. The rearrangement joins TRBV28 to TRBJ2-7, with D uncertain. This CDR3 comprises 12 residues. V was trimmed by 5 bases and J by 8 bases, leaving 13 bases between them. Germline V gives CDR1 MDHEN, CDR2 SYDVKM.

The chain uses TRBV9 and TRBJ2-7; no definite D call. The length of the CDR3 is 13 residues. V gave up 0 bases and J gave up 1 base, with 5 bases separating them. Germline V gives CDR1 SGDLS, CDR2 YYNGEE. For the CDR3, the DNA is TGTGCCAGCAGCGTAGTCCCATCCTACGAGCAGTACTTC. This translates into CASSVVPSYEQYF.

This chain uses TRBV2 with TRBJ2-5, with D maybe TRBD2 (5 bases). This CDR3 is 13 amino acids long. Per the germline V gene, CDR1 is SNHLY and CDR2 is FYNNEI. The V and J ends lost 4 bases and 2 bases respectively, with 8 bases between them. CDR3 amino acids: CASSGLPQETQYF. In DNA, the CDR3 is TGTGCCAGCAGTGGACTACCTCAAGAGACCCAGTACTTC.